This entry concerns a single T cell receptor (beta chain). Which antigen it targets is not known. No much larger clone exists at a distance of one base, and base qualities are not known. These data come from a study of cytomegalovirus exposure and HLA in healthy donors (dated by TCRdb to between 2016 and 2019). Regarding the study in general: According to an earlier analysis of 550 to 700 of the donors, roughly 180 million T cells yielded 95 million to 140 million unique TCR beta sequences and about 300 Gb of sequence data. Roughly 300 gigabases of sequencing data and 70 million to 85 million unique TCR sequences were included in an early release covering several hundred HLA-typed donors. Of the 398 genotyped donors, roughly 80% fell in the genetic ancestry cluster associated with self-reported Caucasian donors. The study was designed to test whether signatures of past pathogen exposure could be identified by cataloging public T cell receptors. Using immunosequencing, the study profiled T cell repertoires from around 680 subjects and related those repertoires to cytomegalovirus serostatus. In addition to the first cohort of 500 to 850 subjects, a separate validation cohort of approximately 130 different subjects was used. To predict cytomegalovirus infection status, the study combined high-throughput TCR immunosequencing, statistical association of individual TCRs with disease status, and machine learning. A later analysis re-analyzed previously published TCR beta repertoires from roughly 630 donors and added high-resolution HLA genotyping to study TCR occurrence patterns. The later analysis used no new phenotypic data to find candidate immune exposures, relying instead on TCR beta sequences and their occurrence across donors. An earlier analysis of about 600 of the donors used high-throughput TCR beta sequencing to judge whether each TCR beta V gene segment behaved as functional or pseudogenic. Donor age, sex, ethnicity and CMV serostatus were collected together with the repertoire data. In a later genetic analysis, genome-wide SNP genotypes for about 65% of the 666 donors were used, and that subset was treated as a discovery cohort. Every repertoire in the discovery cohort had been generated on one and the same sequencing platform. HLA typing covered class I and class II loci at four-digit resolution. Typing coverage differed by locus: A, B, C, DRB1 and DQB1 were typed in roughly 620-630 donors, DQA1 in roughly 510, DPA1 in 600 to 610, and DPB1 in 450 to 480. Because of strong linkage in the cohort, roughly 5 DR-DQ haplotypes were treated as single units for association and clustering. Among roughly 400 genotyped donors of the cohort, an average of approximately 240,000 unique TCR beta nucleotide sequences was sequenced per donor, of which 15% to 20% were non-productive.

In total, approximately 690 healthy bone marrow donors made up the cohort. At the time of sampling, every cohort member was nominally healthy, though immune exposures that went unrecorded were likely present. The donor tested CMV seropositive and was one of the 289 seropositive cohort members. Each donor provided a peripheral blood sample, and peripheral blood mononuclear cells were used for TCR beta sequencing. Genomic DNA was extracted from the blood cell samples with the Qiagen DNeasy Blood Extraction Kit. The CDR3 covers 14 residues, taking in both the cysteine and the phenylalanine. Only CDR3 DNA is held: 42 bases, read in frame from base 1. CDR1 and CDR2 were assigned from the germline V gene as SNHLY and FYNNEI. Between the V and J ends, shortened by 7 bases and 2 bases respectively, the junction contains 14 bases. Libraries were built with the immunoSEQ multiplex PCR assay. For the multiplex PCR, a mixture combining 60 forward primers for TCR Vbeta segments and 13 reverse primers for TCR Jbeta segments was used. The CDR3 region of rearranged TCR beta genes was amplified from genomic DNA with a multiplex PCR assay. The amplified TCR beta libraries were sequenced on the Illumina HiSeq System as 87-base-pair reads. The source study handled its data this way. A later analysis tallied 75 million to 95 million unique TCR beta chains across the 610 or so repertoires, and approximately 12 million of those chains were shared by two or more donors. Raw reads were error-corrected and collapsed into unique sequences with a nearest-neighbor algorithm that merged closely related sequences to remove PCR and sequencing errors. V, D and J gene segments were assigned by aligning CDR3 sequences to IMGT reference sequences. For a sequence to be retained, at least a six-nucleotide match to both a V gene segment and a J gene segment was required. Rearrangements were called productive when the CDR3 lacked stop codons and stayed in frame with V and J; all others were non-productive. Following IMGT convention, CDR3 was defined as the stretch from the second conserved V-encoded cysteine up to the conserved J-encoded phenylalanine. In an earlier analysis of more than 550 of the donors, sequences lacking an unambiguous match to a single V gene segment were excluded. In an earlier analysis of 587 of the donors, V segments were called functional above 56.7% productive rearrangements and were called segregating when the between-donor standard deviation exceeded 5%. A statistical classification framework was built for diagnosing cytomegalovirus status from the catalog of TCR beta chain sequences. In a later analysis, V and J genes were assigned by comparing TCR nucleotide sequences against IMGT/GENE-DB human TR gene sequences. In a later analysis, CDR3 sequences and most-parsimonious VDJ recombination scenarios were assigned using the TCRdist pipeline. In a later analysis, every TCR beta chain was defined by the combination of its CDR3 amino acid sequence and its V-gene family, and reads without a unique V-gene family were dropped. A later analysis removed over 500 highly shared, low-generation-probability nucleotide sequences to deal with suspected cross-contamination and a sequencing artifact. In a later analysis, a clonal expansion index for each public chain was calculated from normalized within-repertoire ranks of inferred template counts. In a later analysis, generation probabilities were computed using a VDJ recombination model fitted to out-of-frame rearrangements, and the results were checked against IGoR. Hypergeometric tests were used in a later analysis to score TCR-TCR, TCR-HLA and TCR-CMV co-occurrence, with a repertoire-size bias correction applied to the TCR pairs. A later analysis estimated false discovery rates by permuting HLA or CMV assignments 20 times. A later analysis grouped co-occurring TCRs with DBSCAN, adding TCRdist sequence similarity when clustering within HLA-allele-positive subsets. Repertoires with fewer than 30,000 or more than 120,000 public chains were left out of co-occurrence clustering, as were about five repertoires with anomalous nucleotide sharing. TCRdb's version of the immuneACCESS table is confined to in-frame rearrangements and falls short of the full clone set. An unresolved V gene accounts for under half of the shortfall where checked; the remainder is of unknown origin. V and J calls and clone size are copied from that table; D and trimming were computed from the DNA. Recorded for this sample are about 160,000 clones; 70% to 85% of them occurred a single time. The ten most abundant clones make up under 8% of the sample.

Overall results and qualifications from the work: CMV serostatus was the only immune exposure information available for the cohort. In both the original and validation cohorts, the classifier was reported to diagnose cytomegalovirus status with high specificity and sensitivity. The 87-base-pair reads could not distinguish some IMGT-functional V segments, including TRBV6-2 and TRBV6-3, so those segments were excluded. According to a later analysis, TCR association rates differed among HLA loci, with DRB1 alleles showing the most associated TCRs and HLA-C alleles showing the fewest. At a false discovery rate of 0.05, a later analysis linked around 15,000 TCR beta sequences to specific HLA alleles. Assigning TCR associations to individual alleles was difficult when HLA alleles, especially DR and DQ, strongly co-occurred. A further reported finding was that TCR beta sequences accurately predicted the HLA-A and HLA-B alleles for most subjects in the first cohort. A few of the identified cytomegalovirus-associated TCR beta chains were confirmed in vitro to be specific for cytomegalovirus antigens. A later genetic analysis associated a missense DCLRE1C variant with V-gene and J-gene trimming of TCR beta chains, and an independent cohort replicated the association. According to a later genetic analysis, donors in an Asian-associated ancestry cluster had fewer N-insertions in productive TCRs than the approximately 610-donor mean. HLA typing was unavailable for some donors at each locus, so association tests used only the typed subset. Most CMV-associated TCR beta chains appeared to be HLA-restricted in a later analysis, and the HLA associations seemed to be driven largely by CMV exposure. Sequencing depth was assumed to be roughly uniform across donors in the presence/absence analyses, though that assumption may not hold. In an earlier analysis of approximately 590 of the donors, most TCR beta V segments appeared in productive rearrangements about 87% or about 30% of the time, broadly matching IMGT annotations. Linkage disequilibrium might explain the correlated functional status among segregating V segments, but an unknown experimental factor could not be ruled out. Most TCR sequences were observed very rarely across donors, whereas some public TCRs were present in many individuals. A cluster of highly shared sequence variants was judged likely to be a technical artifact of the sequencing pipeline. In a later analysis, HLA-associated TCR beta chains showed more clonal expansion and lower generation probabilities than non-associated chains that were equally common. The authors suggested that the approach could potentially be generalized to other disease states and immunological phenotypes. The cohort was sequenced for TCR beta chains only, and without alpha or paired-chain data the features that could be detected were limited. Because counts were too low, roughly 17 rarely observed V segments, including chromosome 9 orphons, were left out of the earlier analysis of 587 of the donors. In a later analysis, several top co-occurrence clusters were reported to appear linked to parvovirus B19, influenza, CMV and Epstein-Barr virus. In the study, 150 to 200 TCR beta chains were listed as associated with cytomegalovirus.

Specimen: PBMCs. This receptor was identified in a man aged 45-60 years in good health and CMV-seropositive. Recombination connected TRBV2 to TRBJ2-5, with no confidently assigned D gene. In nucleotide form, the sequence is TGTGCCAGCAAGAGGTCCGCATCTCAAGAGACCCAGTACTTC. Translated, this is CASKRSASQETQYF.